This T cell receptor (beta chain) was profiled in a study of shared clonotypes between healthy human individuals. Study results and limitations: Sequencing depth was expected to affect clonotype sharing among donors. Among the subsets, naive ones generally showed larger estimated richness than memory ones. Relative to their counterparts shared across all four donors, non-shared clonotypes exhibited diminished generation probabilities.

About this clone itself: The antigen remains unidentified.

Evenly divided among several immunoSEQ plates was the genomic DNA of each subset. Some clones are missing from TCRdb's copy, which holds only in-frame ones; the method was immunoSEQ multiplex PCR. The table records around 1,100,000 clones, 70% to 80% of them present only once. The TCR sequence derives from a man in his late teens or twenties in good health. Some clones in this sample may be carry-over from other donors' samples. The material sequenced was memory CD4+ T cells from PBMCs. The sample's subset: CD45RA-negative fraction.

CDR3 residues: CSVETGHEQYF. CDR3 bases: TGCAGCGTTGAGACAGGGCACGAGCAGTACTTC. The genes are TRBV29-1 and TRBJ2-5; 7 bases agree with TRBD1. The DNA end favors TRBJ2-7, so the J call may be wrong. Germline V gives CDR1 SQVTM, CDR2 ANQGSEA. The CDR3 has 11 residues.